This paragraph covers one TCR beta chain sequence. Its antigen is still unknown. Per germline, CDR1 LNHDA and CDR2 SQIVND (reference sequence). V dropped 5 bases and J dropped 7 bases, with 12 bases sitting between them. The CDR3 runs to 13 residues. These data belong to a study of lymphopenia after photon versus proton radiotherapy. Findings of the study overall: Post-nadir TCR diversity decline inversely tracked overall survival among those who died. Proton therapy kept repertoires fairly stable, unlike photons, which gained effector/memory cells.

The protocol was immunoSEQ multiplex PCR, while the TCRdb copy is restricted to in-frame clones and leaves out a portion. The data contain roughly 26,000 clones, roughly 80% of them seen just once; the ten biggest clones take up roughly 24%. The chain links TRBV19 to TRBJ1-5; weak D call: TRBD1 (6 bases). The sample was peripheral blood, taken from a patient treated with photon-based radiotherapy. The TCR originated in a man aged 40-49 years with gastric cancer. In DNA form, the CDR3 reads TGTGCCAGTAGTGACGGGACAAGACAGCCCCAGCATTTT. Translated: CASSDGTRQPQHF.